This entry lists 4 T cell receptor beta chains sequenced from one sample in a study of OX40 agonist ivuxolimab in advanced cancers. Clones were sequenced by immunoSEQ multiplex PCR, and TCRdb holds only the in-frame ones, with some missing. The data hold about 40,000 clones, with 88% observed a single time. The input for sequencing was CD4+ or CD8+ T cells sorted from blood, taken in a trial of the OX40 agonist ivuxolimab. The origin of the receptors is an adult with an advanced solid tumor such as melanoma, head and neck, liver or kidney cancer.

The rearrangement uses TRBV5-1 and TRBJ2-2; possibly TRBD1 for D (5 bases). V lost 4 bases, J lost 1 base, and 23 bases lay in between. Per germline, CDR1 SGHRS and CDR2 YFSETQ. The CDR3 runs to 19 residues. CDR3 sequence: CASSPSGKRGELNTGELFF. The DNA for the CDR3 is TGCGCCAGCAGCCCCTCAGGGAAAAGAGGCGAACTGAACACCGGGGAGCTGTTTTTT.

This chain uses TRBV7-9 with TRBJ2-1, with D perhaps given as TRBD1 or TRBD2 (5 bases each). This CDR3 has 13 residues. The ends were cut back, 2 bases at V and 10 bases at J, with 12 bases in the middle. From germline, CDR1 is SEHNR and CDR2 FQNEAQ (reference sequence). CDR3 nucleotide sequence: TGTGCCAGCAGCTTATCGGGACCGCCGGAGCAGTTCTTC. Translation: CASSLSGPPEQFF.

The chain is built from TRBV7-6 and TRBJ1-1; no definite D call. The CDR3 extends over 15 amino acids. Trimming pared 6 bases from V and 1 base from J, leaving 15 bases between. Germline assignment: CDR1 SGHVS and CDR2 FNYEAQ. The CDR3 is CASRQTTAENTEAFF. The CDR3, as DNA: TGTGCCAGCAGACAGACGACGGCAGAGAACACTGAAGCTTTCTTT.

This sequence joins TRBV27 and TRBJ2-5; 9 nucleotides align to TRBD1. The CDR3 sequence is 17 residues long. In germline, CDR1 is MNHEY, CDR2 SMNVEV (reference sequence). The trim removed 4 bases at V and 2 bases at J, leaving 11 bases unmatched. DNA of the CDR3: TGTGCCAGCAGTTCCCGCATCGACAGGGGGGGTCAAGAGACCCAGTACTTC. Translated, it gives CASSSRIDRGGQETQYF.